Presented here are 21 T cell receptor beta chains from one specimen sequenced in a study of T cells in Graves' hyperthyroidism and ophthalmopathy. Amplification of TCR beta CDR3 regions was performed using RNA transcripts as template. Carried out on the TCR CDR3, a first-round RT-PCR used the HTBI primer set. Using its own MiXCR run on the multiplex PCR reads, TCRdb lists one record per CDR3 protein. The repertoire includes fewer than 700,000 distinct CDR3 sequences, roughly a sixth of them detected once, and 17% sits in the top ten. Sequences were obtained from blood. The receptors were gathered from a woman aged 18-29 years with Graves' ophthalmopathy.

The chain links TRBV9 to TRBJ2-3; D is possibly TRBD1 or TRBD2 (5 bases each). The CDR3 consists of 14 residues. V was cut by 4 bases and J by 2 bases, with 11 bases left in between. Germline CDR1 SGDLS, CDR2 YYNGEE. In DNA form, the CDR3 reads TGTGCCAGCAGCACGGGACCGATCACAGATACGCAGTATTTT. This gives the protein CASSTGPITDTQYF.

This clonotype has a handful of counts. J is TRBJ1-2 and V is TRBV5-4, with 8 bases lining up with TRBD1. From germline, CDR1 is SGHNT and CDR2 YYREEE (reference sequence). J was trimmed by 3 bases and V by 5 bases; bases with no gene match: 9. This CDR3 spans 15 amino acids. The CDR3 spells CASRDRGKQYYGYTF. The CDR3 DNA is TGTGCCAGCAGAGACAGGGGTAAACAGTACTATGGCTACACCTTC. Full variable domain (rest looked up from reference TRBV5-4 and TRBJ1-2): ETGVTQSPTHLIKTRGQQVTLRCSSQSGHNTVSWYQQALGQGPQFIFQYYREEENGRGNFPPRFSGLQFPNYSSELNVNALELDDSALYLCASRDRGKQYYGYTFGSGTRLTVV.

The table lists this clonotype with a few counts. The CDR3 loop reads CSASGQGSGGTGTDTQYF. CDR3 nucleotide sequence: TGCAGCGCCTCGGGACAGGGGTCAGGAGGGACAGGCACAGATACGCAGTATTTT. The chain combines TRBV29-1 with TRBJ2-3; the match to TRBD1 covers 10 bases. The CDR3 spans 18 residues. Germline V gene lookup returns CDR1 SQVTM and CDR2 ANQGSEA. V shed 7 bases and J 1 base; nucleotides not matched to a gene: 17.

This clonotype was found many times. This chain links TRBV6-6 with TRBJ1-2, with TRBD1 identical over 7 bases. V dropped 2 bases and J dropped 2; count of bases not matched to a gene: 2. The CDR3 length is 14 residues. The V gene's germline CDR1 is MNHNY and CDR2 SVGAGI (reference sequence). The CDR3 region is CASSYLTGNYGYTF. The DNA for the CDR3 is TGTGCCAGCAGTTACCTGACAGGGAACTATGGCTACACCTTC.

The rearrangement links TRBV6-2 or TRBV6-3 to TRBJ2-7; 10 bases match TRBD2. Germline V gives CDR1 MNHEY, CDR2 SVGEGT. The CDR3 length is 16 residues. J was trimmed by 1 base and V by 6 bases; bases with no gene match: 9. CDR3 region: CASSHEAGGDSYEQYF. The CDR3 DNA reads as TGTGCCAGCAGCCATGAAGCGGGAGGGGATTCCTACGAGCAGTACTTC.

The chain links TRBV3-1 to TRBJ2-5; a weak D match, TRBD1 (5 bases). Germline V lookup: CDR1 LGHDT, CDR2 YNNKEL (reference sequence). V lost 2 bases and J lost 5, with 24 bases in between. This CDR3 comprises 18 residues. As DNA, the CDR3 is TGTGCCAGCAGCCAAATGACACCAATCACCAATAAGGGGGAGACCCAGTACTTC. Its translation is CASSQMTPITNKGETQYF.

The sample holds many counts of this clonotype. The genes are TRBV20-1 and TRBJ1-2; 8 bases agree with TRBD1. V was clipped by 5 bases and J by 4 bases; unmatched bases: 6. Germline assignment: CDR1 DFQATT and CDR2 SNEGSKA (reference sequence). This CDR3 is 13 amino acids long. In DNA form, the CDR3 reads TGCAGTGCTTGGGCGGGGACAGGCTATGGCTACACCTTC. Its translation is CSAWAGTGYGYTF.

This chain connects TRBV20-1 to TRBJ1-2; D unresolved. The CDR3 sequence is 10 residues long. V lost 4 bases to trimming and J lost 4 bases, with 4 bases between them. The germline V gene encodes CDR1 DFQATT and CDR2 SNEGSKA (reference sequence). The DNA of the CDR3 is TGCAGTGCTACGAGCTATGGCTACACCTTC. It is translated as CSATSYGYTF.

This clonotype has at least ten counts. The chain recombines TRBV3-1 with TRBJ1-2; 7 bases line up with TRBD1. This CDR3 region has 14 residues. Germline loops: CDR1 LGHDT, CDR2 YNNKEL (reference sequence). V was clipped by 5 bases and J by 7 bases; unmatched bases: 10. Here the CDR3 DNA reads TGTGCCAGCAGCGTTTCCGGGACAGTACCTGGCTACACCTTC. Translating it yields CASSVSGTVPGYTF. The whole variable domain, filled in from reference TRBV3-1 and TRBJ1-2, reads DTAVSQTPKYLVTQMGNDKSIKCEQNLGHDTMYWYKQDSKKFLKIMFSYNNKELIINETVPNRFSPKSPDKAHLNLHINSLELGDSAVYFCASSVSGTVPGYTFGSGTRLTVV.

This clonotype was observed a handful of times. In DNA, the CDR3 is TGTGCCAGCAGCCCTCTGGACAGCTTTGAGACCCAGTACTTC. Its translation: CASSPLDSFETQYF. V and J are TRBV9 and TRBJ2-5; D may be TRBD1 (6 bases). The ends were cut back, 4 bases at V and 5 bases at J, with 15 bases in the middle. The CDR3 length is 14 residues. In germline, CDR1 is SGDLS, CDR2 YYNGEE.

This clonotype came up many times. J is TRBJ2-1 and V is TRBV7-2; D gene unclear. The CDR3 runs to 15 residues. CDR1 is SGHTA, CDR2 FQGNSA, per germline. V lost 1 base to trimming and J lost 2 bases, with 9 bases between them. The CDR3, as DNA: TGTGCCAGCAGCTTAGGAGCCCTACCCTACAATGAGCAGTTCTTC. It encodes CASSLGALPYNEQFF.

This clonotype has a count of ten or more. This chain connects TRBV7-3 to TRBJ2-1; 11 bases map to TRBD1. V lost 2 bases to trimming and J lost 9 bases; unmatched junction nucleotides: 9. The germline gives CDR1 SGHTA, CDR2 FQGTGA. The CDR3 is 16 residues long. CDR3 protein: CASSLGRTGGRGEQFF. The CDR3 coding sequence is TGTGCCAGCAGCTTAGGGAGGACAGGGGGCAGGGGTGAGCAGTTCTTC.

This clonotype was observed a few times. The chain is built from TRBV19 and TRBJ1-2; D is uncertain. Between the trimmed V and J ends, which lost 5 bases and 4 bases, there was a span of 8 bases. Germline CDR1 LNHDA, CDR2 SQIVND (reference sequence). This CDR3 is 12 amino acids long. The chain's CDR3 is CASSVGRYGYTF. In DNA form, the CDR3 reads TGTGCCAGTAGTGTCGGGCGCTATGGCTACACCTTC.

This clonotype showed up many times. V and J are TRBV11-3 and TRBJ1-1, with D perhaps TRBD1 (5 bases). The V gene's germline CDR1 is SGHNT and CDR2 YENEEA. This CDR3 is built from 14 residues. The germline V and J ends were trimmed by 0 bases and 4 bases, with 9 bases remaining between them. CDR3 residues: CASSLDRVGTEAFF. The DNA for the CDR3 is TGTGCCAGCAGCTTAGACAGGGTTGGCACTGAAGCTTTCTTT.

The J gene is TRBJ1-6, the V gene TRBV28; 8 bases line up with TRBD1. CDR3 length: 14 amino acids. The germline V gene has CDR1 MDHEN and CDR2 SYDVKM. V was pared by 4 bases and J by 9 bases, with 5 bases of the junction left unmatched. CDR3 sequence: CASSSGQGASPLHF. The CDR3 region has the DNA TGTGCCAGCAGTTCCGGACAGGGTGCTTCACCCCTCCACTTT.

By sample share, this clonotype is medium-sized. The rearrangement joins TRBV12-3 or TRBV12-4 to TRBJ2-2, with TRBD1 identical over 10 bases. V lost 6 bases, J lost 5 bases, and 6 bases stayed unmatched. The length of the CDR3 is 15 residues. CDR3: CASSGGQGWTGELFF. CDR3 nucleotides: TGTGCCAGCAGCGGGGGACAGGGGTGGACCGGGGAGCTGTTTTTT.

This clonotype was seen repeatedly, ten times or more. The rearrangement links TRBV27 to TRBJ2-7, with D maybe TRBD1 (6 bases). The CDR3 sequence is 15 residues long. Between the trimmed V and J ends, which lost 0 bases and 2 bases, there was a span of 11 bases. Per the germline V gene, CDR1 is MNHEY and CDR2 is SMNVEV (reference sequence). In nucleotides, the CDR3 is TGTGCCAGCAGTTTATCGAAGGGGGACCCCTACGAGCAGTACTTC. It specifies CASSLSKGDPYEQYF.

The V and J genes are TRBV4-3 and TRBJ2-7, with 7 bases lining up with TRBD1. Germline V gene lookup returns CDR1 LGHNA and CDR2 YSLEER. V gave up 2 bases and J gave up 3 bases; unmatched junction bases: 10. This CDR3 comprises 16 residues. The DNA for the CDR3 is TGCGCCAGCAGCCAATCCATCGGTAGACAGGGCTACGAGCAGTACTTC. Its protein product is CASSQSIGRQGYEQYF.

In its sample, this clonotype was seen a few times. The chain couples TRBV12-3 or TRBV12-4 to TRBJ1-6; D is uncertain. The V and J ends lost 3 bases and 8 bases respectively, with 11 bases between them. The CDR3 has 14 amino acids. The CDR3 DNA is TGTGCCAGCAGTTTTCTGCGGTTCGATTCACCCCTCCACTTT. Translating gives CASSFLRFDSPLHF.

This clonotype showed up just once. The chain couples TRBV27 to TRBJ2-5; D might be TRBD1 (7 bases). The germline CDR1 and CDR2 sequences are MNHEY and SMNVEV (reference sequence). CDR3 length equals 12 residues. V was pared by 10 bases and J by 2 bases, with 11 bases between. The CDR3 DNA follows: TGTGCCAACCCAGGGGGGCAAGAGACCCAGTACTTC. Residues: CANPGGQETQYF.

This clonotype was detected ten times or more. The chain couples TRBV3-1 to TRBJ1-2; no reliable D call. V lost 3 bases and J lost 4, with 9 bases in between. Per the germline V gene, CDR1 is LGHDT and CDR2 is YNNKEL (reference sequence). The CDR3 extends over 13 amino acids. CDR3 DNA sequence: TGTGCCAGCAGCCAGCCGGACGGCTATGGCTACACCTTC. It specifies CASSQPDGYGYTF. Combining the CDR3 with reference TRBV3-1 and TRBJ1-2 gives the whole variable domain DTAVSQTPKYLVTQMGNDKSIKCEQNLGHDTMYWYKQDSKKFLKIMFSYNNKELIINETVPNRFSPKSPDKAHLNLHINSLELGDSAVYFCASSQPDGYGYTFGSGTRLTVV.